Sequencing of this T cell receptor (beta chain) was carried out in a study of control samples from healthy donors and cancer patients. Assay used: immunoSEQ multiplex PCR; TCRdb lists only in-frame clones, some missing. The sample shows over 100,000 clones, approximately 90% of them seen only once. The CDR3 spans 15 residues. In germline, CDR1 is SSHAT, CDR2 FNYEAQ (reference sequence). V dropped 5 bases and J dropped 7 bases, with 20 bases sitting between them. The J gene is TRBJ1-1, the V gene TRBV7-7, with no clear D. This clonotype was obtained from a woman in her fifties or sixties in good health. Sequencing used blood. CDR3 sequence: CASSQYNREHFEAFF. The CDR3 DNA follows: TGTGCCAGCAGCCAATACAACAGAGAACATTTTGAAGCTTTCTTT.